This TCR beta chain was observed in a study of somatic mutations in cytotoxic T cells in rheumatoid arthritis. Concerning this clone: Antigen: not known.

V was cut by 5 bases and J by 2 bases, with 12 bases left in between. Germline assignment: CDR1 SEHNR and CDR2 FQNEAQ (reference sequence). The CDR3 contains 14 residues. Study results and caveats: There was no significant difference in CD8+ T-cell clonality between rheumatoid arthritis patients and age-matched healthy controls.

Produced via immunoSEQ multiplex PCR; TCRdb's table is partial and in-frame only. The sample holds 17,000 or so clones, approximately 80% seen once. This receptor was obtained from an adult with rheumatoid arthritis. The V call is TRBV7-9, the J call TRBJ1-2; maybe TRBD1 (6 bases). Sequencing used CD8+ T cells sorted from blood. The CDR3 loop is CASSPGGTNYGYTF. The CDR3, as DNA: TGTGCCAGCAGCCCCGGCGGGACAAACTATGGCTACACCTTC.